The source of this TCR beta chain is a study of T cells after yellow fever vaccination. TCRdb re-called the 5' RACE reads with MiXCR, one entry per CDR3 protein. The sample has 310,000 or so distinct CDR3 sequences, around 3.6% seen once. Study observations and caveats: Clones from primary vaccination mostly reappeared after the booster (roughly 95% CD4, 88% CD8).

This clonotype was observed many times. The antigen is not known. The receptor was derived from a man younger than 35 who received the YFV17D yellow fever vaccine. Here the sequenced sample was PBMCs, taken on the day of the yellow fever booster vaccination.

CDR3 residues: CASSQRQVPTEAFF. CDR3 coding DNA: TGCGCCAGCAGCCAACGACAGGTCCCCACTGAAGCTTTCTTT. The rearrangement uses TRBV4-3 and TRBJ1-1; D is possibly TRBD1 (6 bases). V dropped 2 bases and J dropped 4 bases, with 11 bases sitting between them. Germline values: CDR1 LGHNA, CDR2 YSLEER. The CDR3 totals 14 residues.